The clone carrying this T cell receptor (beta chain) has more than one count but fewer than ten. It was with unique molecular identifiers that the TCRbeta library was prepared. MiXCR, applied by TCRdb to the PCR reads, yields one record per CDR3 protein. The sample includes about 610,000 distinct CDR3 sequences, approximately 10% of them seen just once. These data originate in a study of T-cell reconstitution after alpha-beta-depleted transplantation in children. With V trimmed by 3 bases and J by 5 bases, 7 bases remained unmatched. Germline V CDR1 and CDR2: GTSNPN, SVGIG (reference sequence). The CDR3 spans 15 residues.

Source: PBMCs from the stem cell graft donor, taken from the stem cell graft. The TCR originated in a human donor who donated a stem cell graft to a child with acute myeloid leukemia. This chain uses TRBV30 with TRBJ2-5; TRBD2 matches 12 bases. The CDR3 sequence: CAWSRTSGDKETQYF. In nucleotides, the CDR3 is TGTGCCTGGAGCAGGACTAGCGGGGATAAGGAGACCCAGTACTTC.